This entry concerns a single TCR beta chain. These data are taken from a study of blood T cell repertoires in COVID-19. The CDR3 has 12 amino acids. V was shortened by 8 bases and J by 9 bases, with 14 bases between the two germline ends. The germline CDR1 and CDR2 sequences are MNHEY and SMNVEV (reference sequence). Sequencing used immunoSEQ multiplex PCR; TCRdb keeps in-frame clones, though not all of them. This table has hundreds of thousands of clones, around nine tenths appearing once. The TCR was taken from a middle-aged woman who had recovered from COVID-19. The chain couples TRBV27 to TRBJ1-5; no definite D call. The sample consisted of PBMCs or T cells enriched from blood (not recorded which). The CDR3 DNA follows: TGTGCCAGCGGTGAGGAGGGCGCGCCCCAGCATTTT. Translating gives CASGEEGAPQHF.